Shown below are 30 T cell receptor beta chains from a single sample sequenced in a study of cytomegalovirus exposure and HLA in healthy donors (dated by TCRdb to about 2017). Receptor libraries were prepared by the immunoSEQ multiplex PCR assay. Drawn from immuneACCESS, this table holds only the in-frame rearrangements with V and J called that TCRdb kept. Clones are partly lost; checked studies trace under half to an unresolved V gene and leave the rest unexplained. The sample yields fewer than 150,000 clones; 86% were counted once. The ten largest clones represent under 5% of the sample. What was sequenced was PBMCs. These receptors were obtained from a man aged 18 to 29 in good health and CMV-seronegative.

The rearrangement joins TRBV5-6 to TRBJ2-6; 8 positions match TRBD1. V trimming: 0 bases; J trimming: 2 bases; junction bases outside the gene matches: 1. Germline CDR1 SGHDT, CDR2 YYEEEE. The length of the CDR3 is 16 residues. The CDR3 nucleotides are TGTGCCAGCAGCTTGGGGACAGGGACTGGGGCCAACGTCCTGACTTTC. Its translation: CASSLGTGTGANVLTF.

In this sample, this clone turned up a few times. V gene TRBV9 combines with J gene TRBJ2-3; the D gene is possibly TRBD1 (6 bases). V lost 3 bases and J 0 bases, leaving 8 bases between the germline ends. This CDR3 spans 14 amino acids. Germline assignment: CDR1 SGDLS and CDR2 YYNGEE. In DNA form, the CDR3 reads TGTGCCAGCAGCGGACAGGTTAGCACAGATACGCAGTATTTT. Amino acids: CASSGQVSTDTQYF.

This clone was picked up a small number of times. The J gene is TRBJ1-1, the V gene TRBV7-9; TRBD1 might be the D (6 bases). The CDR3 has 16 residues. The V gene's germline CDR1 is SEHNR and CDR2 FQNEAQ (reference sequence). Trimming pared 5 bases from V and 3 bases from J, leaving 19 bases between. The CDR3 here is CASSPRGGQGDTEAFF. The DNA of the CDR3 is TGTGCCAGCAGCCCCCGGGGGGGACAAGGGGACACTGAAGCTTTCTTT.

This chain joins TRBV11-2 and TRBJ2-7; 7 bases align to TRBD2. Germline values: CDR1 SGHAT, CDR2 FQNNGV. After removal of 2 bases from V and 4 bases from J, the junction contained 5 bases not matched to a gene. This CDR3 has 14 residues. This CDR3 is CASSLMWGGYEQYF. The CDR3 nucleotides read TGTGCCAGCAGCTTAATGTGGGGGGGGTACGAGCAGTACTTC.

The chain uses TRBV5-4 and TRBJ2-5, with 13 positions matching TRBD2. V lost 10 bases, J lost 5 bases, and 14 bases stayed unmatched. The CDR3 length is 16 residues. Germline CDR1 reads SGHNT; CDR2 reads YYREEE (reference sequence). The CDR3 DNA reads TGTGCCTCCCACGGACCGGTGACTAGCGGGAGGGAGACCCAGTACTTC. Translation: CASHGPVTSGRETQYF.

This chain links TRBV6-5 with TRBJ1-1; D might be TRBD1 (5 bases). The CDR3 has 12 amino acids. V lost 2 bases and J lost 11, with 12 bases in between. Germline V gene lookup returns CDR1 MNHEY and CDR2 SVGAGI. CDR3: CASSYPGIGAFF. DNA of the CDR3: TGTGCCAGCAGTTACCCAGGGATTGGTGCTTTCTTT.

The chain has TRBV4-1 and TRBJ1-6; 11 bases align to TRBD1. There are 15 residues in the CDR3. V shed 4 bases and J 7 bases; nucleotides not matched to a gene: 3. Looked up from germline, CDR1 is MGHRA and CDR2 is YSYEKL. CDR3 in DNA: TGCGCCAGCAGCCTGGGACAGGGGGGGAATTCACCCCTCCACTTT. This translates into CASSLGQGGNSPLHF.

This clone came up once. V usage is TRBV7-8 and J usage is TRBJ2-7; 9 positions match TRBD1. The CDR3 spans 14 residues. Trimming removed 1 base from V and 5 bases from J; junction bases left unmatched: 3. Germline V lookup: CDR1 SGHVS, CDR2 FQNEAQ. CDR3 region: CASSLGTGDDEQYF. The DNA for the CDR3 is TGTGCCAGCAGCTTAGGGACAGGGGACGACGAGCAGTACTTC.

The chain has TRBV19 and TRBJ1-4, with D tentatively TRBD1 (5 bases). Germline V gives CDR1 LNHDA, CDR2 SQIVND (reference sequence). The CDR3 runs to 13 residues. Between the trimmed V and J ends, which lost 7 bases and 8 bases, there was a span of 14 bases. The chain's CDR3 is CASTLRRGEKLFF. CDR3 DNA: TGTGCCAGTACCCTAAGGCGGGGGGAAAAACTGTTTTTT.

This clone turned up a few times. The chain joins TRBV4-2 to TRBJ2-7; 14 bases agree with TRBD2. CDR3 length equals 23 residues. CDR1 and CDR2 from the germline V gene are LGHNA and YNFKEQ. V lost 0 bases, J lost 0 bases, and 19 bases stayed unmatched. Here the CDR3 reads CASSQDWSAGGLAGATSSYEQYF. CDR3 nucleotides: TGTGCCAGCAGCCAAGATTGGTCAGCCGGGGGACTAGCGGGAGCGACGAGCTCCTACGAGCAGTACTTC.

This clone was detected a few times. V is TRBV7-2 and J is TRBJ2-7; 13 positions agree with TRBD2. V lost 3 bases to trimming and J lost 4 bases; unmatched junction nucleotides: 12. The CDR3 spans 18 residues. CDR1 and CDR2 (germline): SGHTA, FQGNSA. The CDR3 reads CASSLGPITSGRGYEQYF. For the CDR3, the DNA is TGTGCCAGCAGCTTGGGGCCCATCACTAGCGGGAGGGGGTACGAGCAGTACTTC.

This sequence joins TRBV30 and TRBJ1-2; D is perhaps TRBD1 (6 bases). Germline V lookup: CDR1 GTSNPN, CDR2 SVGIG (reference sequence). Trimming took off 2 bases at V and 1 base at J, with 11 bases between the two ends. This CDR3 region has 14 residues. The CDR3 protein is CAWSSWDINYGYTF. The CDR3 DNA sequence: TGTGCCTGGAGTTCGTGGGACATTAACTATGGCTACACCTTC. Full variable domain (rest looked up from reference TRBV30 and TRBJ1-2): SQTIHQWPATLVQPVGSPLSLECTVEGTSNPNLYWYRQAAGRGLQLLFYSVGIGQISSEVPQNLSASRPQDRQFILSSKKLLLSDSGFYLCAWSSWDINYGYTFGSGTRLTVV.

The chain couples TRBV7-8 to TRBJ2-7; D is possibly TRBD2 (6 bases). V dropped 6 bases and J dropped 1 base, with 13 bases sitting between them. The CDR3 runs to 14 residues. Per the germline V gene, CDR1 is SGHVS and CDR2 is FQNEAQ. The CDR3 loop reads CASSMGLTSYEQYF. The CDR3 region has the DNA TGTGCCAGCAGTATGGGACTTACTTCCTACGAGCAGTACTTC.

In its sample, this clone was seen once. The chain links TRBV6-1 to TRBJ2-2, with 9 bases aligning to TRBD2. This CDR3 spans 16 amino acids. V was pared by 3 bases and J by 5 bases, with 7 bases of the junction left unmatched. Germline CDR1 MNHNS, CDR2 SASEGT. The CDR3: CASSDIAGVGTGELFF. Written as DNA, the CDR3 is TGTGCCAGCAGTGATATAGCGGGAGTCGGGACCGGGGAGCTGTTTTTT.

This clone was detected only once. This chain joins TRBV11-2 and TRBJ2-1; TRBD2 matches at 7 bases. CDR1 and CDR2 (germline): SGHAT, FQNNGV. This CDR3 is 17 amino acids long. V shed 5 bases and J 8 bases; nucleotides not matched to a gene: 18. CDR3 amino acids: CASSRFDWEGRSHEQFF. CDR3 in DNA: TGTGCCAGCAGCCGCTTTGATTGGGAGGGCCGAAGTCATGAGCAGTTCTTC.

The chain employs TRBV10-1 and TRBJ2-1; the match to TRBD1 covers 9 bases. The V gene end was trimmed by 4 bases and the J gene end by 7 bases; junction bases not matched to a gene: 5. The germline V gene has CDR1 WNHNN and CDR2 SYGVQD (reference sequence). The CDR3 loop spans 14 amino acids. CDR3 sequence reads: CASSGYRGRNEQFF. The CDR3 DNA follows: TGCGCCAGCAGTGGGTACAGGGGGCGGAATGAGCAGTTCTTC.

This chain joins TRBV6-1 and TRBJ1-1, with D perhaps matching TRBD1 (5 bases). V was clipped by 3 bases and J by 5 bases, with 13 bases between them. Germline V CDR1 and CDR2: MNHNS, SASEGT. The CDR3 has 14 residues. The CDR3 spells CASSEHKGRTEAFF. CDR3 coding DNA: TGTGCCAGCAGTGAGCATAAGGGGAGGACTGAAGCTTTCTTT.

The genes are TRBV11-2 and TRBJ1-5; unclear D gene. Deletions cut 5 bases from V and 1 base from J, with 12 bases between. This CDR3 spans 15 amino acids. Germline CDR1 reads SGHAT; CDR2 reads FQNNGV. CDR3 DNA sequence: TGTGCCAGCAGCGAAGGAGGGCGGAGCAATCAGCCCCAGCATTTT. Protein: CASSEGGRSNQPQHF.

The gene calls are TRBV27 and TRBJ2-6; D perhaps matches TRBD2 (7 bases). With 6 bases removed from V and 3 bases from J, the gap between germline ends came to 15 bases. There are 16 residues in the CDR3. Germline V lookup: CDR1 MNHEY, CDR2 SMNVEV (reference sequence). CDR3 residues: CASSPAGAGGANVLTF. CDR3 DNA sequence: TGTGCCAGCAGCCCCGCGGGGGCGGGTGGGGCCAACGTCCTGACTTTC.

The chain combines TRBV4-1 with TRBJ2-1, with TRBD1 matching 9 bases. Germline CDR1 is MGHRA and CDR2 is YSYEKL. The CDR3 extends over 12 amino acids. V shed 3 bases, J shed 12 bases, and the junction held 3 bases outside the gene matches. In DNA form, the CDR3 reads TGCGCCAGCAGCCAGGCGGGACAGGGGCAGTTCTTC. It specifies CASSQAGQGQFF.

This chain links TRBV10-1 with TRBJ2-7; tentative D call: TRBD2 (6 bases). CDR1 is WNHNN and CDR2 is SYGVQD in the germline V gene (reference sequence). CDR3 length: 14 residues. V lost 3 bases to trimming and J lost 0 bases, with 9 bases between them. CDR3 sequence reads: CASSDSGYSYEQYF. CDR3 nucleotide sequence: TGCGCCAGCAGTGATAGCGGATACTCCTACGAGCAGTACTTC.

J is TRBJ2-3 and V is TRBV7-9; D is uncertain. The CDR3 is 15 residues long. Germline assignment: CDR1 SEHNR and CDR2 FQNEAQ (reference sequence). V shed 0 bases and J shed 2 bases, with 9 bases lying between them. The CDR3 spells CASSLAQFPTDTQYF. As DNA, the CDR3 is TGTGCCAGCAGCTTAGCCCAGTTCCCCACAGATACGCAGTATTTT.

The rearrangement links TRBV5-1 to TRBJ2-2; D call uncertain. Germline CDR1 SGHRS, CDR2 YFSETQ. The ends were cut back, 3 bases at V and 3 bases at J, with 6 bases in the middle. This CDR3 is 13 amino acids long. The CDR3 region is CASSSADTGELFF. The CDR3 DNA reads as TGCGCCAGCAGCTCGGCGGACACCGGGGAGCTGTTTTTT.

This chain uses TRBV5-1 with TRBJ2-1, with TRBD1 matching over 8 bases. The CDR3 consists of 12 residues. Unmatched junction bases numbered 2, after V lost 2 bases and J lost 10 bases. Germline V gene sequence: CDR1 SGHRS, CDR2 YFSETQ. This CDR3 reads CASSFDRGEQFF. CDR3 DNA sequence: TGCGCCAGCAGCTTCGACAGGGGCGAGCAGTTCTTC.

The gene calls are TRBV10-3 and TRBJ1-5; 7 bases agree with TRBD1. The CDR3 length is 16 residues. Germline CDR1 ENHRY, CDR2 SYGVKD. J lost 6 bases, V lost 2 bases, and 10 bases had no gene match. The CDR3: CAISEEGGKTSQPQHF. In nucleotides, the CDR3 is TGTGCCATCAGTGAGGAAGGGGGCAAAACGAGTCAGCCCCAGCATTTT.

The chain combines TRBV5-1 with TRBJ1-2; D remains unclear. V shed 1 base and J shed 8 bases, with 15 bases lying between them. The CDR3 totals 14 residues. CDR1 SGHRS and CDR2 YFSETQ come from the germline V gene. DNA for the CDR3: TGCGCCAGCAGCTTGTTTGTGGCTCGGGAGGGCTACACCTTC. Translated: CASSLFVAREGYTF.

This clone was recorded a few times. The rearrangement links TRBV7-9 to TRBJ1-5, with 8 bases matching TRBD1. The V gene's germline CDR1 is SEHNR and CDR2 FQNEAQ (reference sequence). With 5 bases clipped from V and 6 bases from J, the junction kept 15 bases outside the gene matches. CDR3 length: 17 residues. The CDR3 nucleotides read TGTGCCAGCAGCACGGACAGGGCCGCTCAGGTCGGTCAGCCCCAGCATTTT. Encoded protein: CASSTDRAAQVGQPQHF.

This chain joins TRBV27 and TRBJ1-4; D may be TRBD1 (6 bases). The V gene's germline CDR1 is MNHEY and CDR2 SMNVEV (reference sequence). CDR3 size: 15 residues. V lost 5 bases to trimming and J lost 8 bases, with 18 bases between them. The DNA for the CDR3 is TGTGCCAGCAGTCCAATAGGGGGAGTGGGCGAAAAACTGTTTTTT. Its translation is CASSPIGGVGEKLFF.

The chain uses TRBV5-4 and TRBJ1-1; D is possibly TRBD1 (5 bases). This CDR3 spans 13 amino acids. Germline V gene lookup returns CDR1 SGHNT and CDR2 YYREEE (reference sequence). The germline V and J ends were trimmed by 7 bases and 2 bases, with 12 bases remaining between them. CDR3 amino acids: CASRPGLNTEAFF. CDR3 DNA: TGTGCCAGCCGCCCAGGGTTAAACACTGAAGCTTTCTTT.

The CDR3 loop is CASSIDRALAGGDTQYF. For the CDR3, the DNA is TGTGCCAGTAGTATAGATCGCGCACTAGCGGGGGGCGATACGCAGTATTTT. The chain joins TRBV19 to TRBJ2-3; the match to TRBD2 covers 12 bases. Per germline, CDR1 LNHDA and CDR2 SQIVND (reference sequence). V gave up 0 bases and J gave up 6 bases; unmatched junction bases: 7. This CDR3 has 17 amino acids.